This T cell receptor beta chain was recovered during a study of cytomegalovirus exposure and HLA in healthy donors. Study outcomes and limitations: Analyses of presence/absence relied on an assumption of roughly uniform sequencing depth across donors. Some public TCRs appeared in many individuals, while most sequences were rare. In a later analysis, CMV-associated beta chains were mostly HLA-associated, it appeared.

It was with 60 Vbeta and 13 Jbeta primers that the PCR ran. How the authors handled the data: Per a later analysis, the number of unique TCR beta chains was roughly 83 million, of which around 10 million were shared. TCRdb keeps only in-frame clones here, not all; method: immunoSEQ multiplex PCR. D and trimming were read from the DNA, whereas the V and J calls and clone size are those reported in that table. In the table there are 95,000 to 120,000 clones, roughly 70% of which are singletons. This clone has only a few counts. Antigen specificity is unknown. The V end was cut by 7 bases, the J end by 1 base, with 22 bases between. Looked up from germline, CDR1 is LNHDA and CDR2 is SQIVND (reference sequence). CDR3 length: 17 amino acids.

The chain combines TRBV19 with TRBJ1-1; the D gene is possibly TRBD1 (6 bases). The TCR was taken from a man aged 18-30 years in good health and CMV-seropositive. Sequenced: PBMCs. The CDR3 protein is CASTHTGRGHTNTEAFF. The CDR3 DNA reads TGTGCCAGTACTCATACTGGGAGGGGACACACGAACACTGAAGCTTTCTTT. The variable domain in full, completed from reference TRBV19 and TRBJ1-1, reads DGGITQSPKYLFRKEGQNVTLSCEQNLNHDAMYWYRQDPGQGLRLIYYSQIVNDFQKGDIAEGYSVSREKKESFPLTVTSAQKNPTAFYLCASTHTGRGHTNTEAFFGQGTRLTVV.